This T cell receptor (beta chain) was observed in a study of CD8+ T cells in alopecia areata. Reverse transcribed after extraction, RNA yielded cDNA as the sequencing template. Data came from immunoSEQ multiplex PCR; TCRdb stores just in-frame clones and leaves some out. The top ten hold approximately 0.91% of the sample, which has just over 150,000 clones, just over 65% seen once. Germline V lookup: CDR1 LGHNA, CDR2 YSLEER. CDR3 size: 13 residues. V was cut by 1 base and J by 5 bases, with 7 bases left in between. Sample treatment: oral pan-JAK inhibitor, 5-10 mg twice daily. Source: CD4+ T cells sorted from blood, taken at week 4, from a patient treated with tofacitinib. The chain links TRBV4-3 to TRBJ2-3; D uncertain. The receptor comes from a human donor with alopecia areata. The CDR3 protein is CASSQVRGDTQYF. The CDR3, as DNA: TGCGCCAGCAGCCAAGTCAGAGGAGATACGCAGTATTTT.